A selection of T cell receptor beta chains follows, all from one sample in a study of T-cell memory formation after mild COVID-19. TCRdb processed the 5' RACE reads anew with MiXCR; each CDR3 protein has one entry. The table lists 300,000 to 350,000 distinct CDR3 sequences, over 10% of them singletons. Sequenced input: PBMCs or a T cell subset sorted from them (not recorded which). The source of these receptors is a man aged 18 to 29 who had mild COVID-19 (a few samples of this study predate the infection). Cell type and time point are not known. The CDR3 runs from the conserved cysteine through the conserved F or W. D genes are given only for firm matches.

>TRBD2|TRBV3-1
CASSPRLAGDLYEQYF
>TRBD2|TRBV7-9
CALVVAGSYNEQFF
>TRBD2|TRBV27
CASRTSGGDIQYF
>TRBD1|TRBV10-2
CASSPVYSTGKDEQYF
>.|TRBV9
CASSVDMAERNEQFF
>TRBD1|TRBV5-1
CASSLETGRDEKLFF
>.|TRBV18
CASSPSFTGLSETQYF
>.|TRBV20-1
CSASPRGYYGYTF
>.|TRBV12-3/TRBV12-4
CASSFGRQGGQPQHF
>TRBD1|TRBV6-2/TRBV6-3
CASKSLRGTNYGYTF
>.|TRBV6-6
CASSYVQETQYF
>.|TRBV5-1
CASSLAGVAFF
>TRBD2|TRBV7-2
CASSQGLAGALEQFF
>TRBD2|TRBV24-1
CATSDSSGGSVDTQYF
>.|TRBV12-3/TRBV12-4
CASSLRGAAETQYF
>TRBD1|TRBV5-1
CASSLGTGRTSF
>.|TRBV12-3/TRBV12-4
CASSLWGGGQPQHF
>.|TRBV4-2
CASSLSGQTGYEQYF
>.|TRBV4-2
CASSQASDNYGYTF
>TRBD1|TRBV20-1
CSARTGGTGTGELFF
>.|TRBV28
CASSFPQLRDLNEQFF
>TRBD2|TRBV7-9
CASRTSGEVTDTQYF
>.|TRBV18
CASSNNQGSNEKLFF
>.|TRBV11-2
CASRPTLANFVDTQYF